This T cell receptor beta chain was recovered during a study of blood T cells in healthy people across ages. V shed 7 bases, J shed 7 bases, and the junction held 13 bases outside the gene matches. CDR1 and CDR2 (germline): SGHAT, FQNNGV. The CDR3 has 15 amino acids. With a J-beta primer mix and a sample-barcoded 5' primer, a second PCR ran 7 to 11 cycles. MiXCR, applied by TCRdb to the 5' RACE reads, yields one record per CDR3 protein. The sample records around 1.5 million distinct CDR3 sequences, around 36% being singletons. Each sample provided at least 5 micrograms of extracted total RNA. The receptor's source is a woman aged 25 to 39 in good health. V usage is TRBV11-2 and J usage is TRBJ2-1, with TRBD2 identical over 7 bases. Input material: blood. Here the CDR3 DNA reads TGTGCCAGCACCCCCGGGACTAAGGGGAATAATGAGCAGTTCTTC. Its translation is CASTPGTKGNNEQFF.